This record looks at one T cell receptor beta chain sequence and its context. Its specificity is unknown. V lost 2 bases and J 0 bases, leaving 10 bases between the germline ends. The V gene's germline CDR1 is LGHNA and CDR2 YSLEER. The CDR3 contains 15 residues. Every TCR beta cDNA library bore unique molecular identifiers. A population of roughly 1 to 11 million T cells gave rise to a few hundred thousand cDNA molecules. TCRdb ran MiXCR on the PCR reads and lists one entry per CDR3 protein. This sample yields 650,000 to 900,000 distinct CDR3 sequences, of which roughly 50% are seen a single time; over 4.5% belongs to the top ten. The data belong to a study of post-analysis software for immune sequencing data. Findings and limits, study-wide: When compared against controls, multiple sclerosis patients showed significantly lower normalized Chao1 diversity. Elevated frequency relative to controls characterized roughly five TRBV segments in patients, TRBV5-6, TRBV5-1 and TRBV20-1 among them.

The V and J genes are TRBV4-3 and TRBJ2-5, with D hard to call. The specimen sequenced was blood. The source of this sequence is a girl aged 5-17 years with multiple sclerosis. The DNA for the CDR3 is TGCGCCAGCAGCCAAACGAGAACGGACCAAGAGACCCAGTACTTC. This encodes CASSQTRTDQETQYF.